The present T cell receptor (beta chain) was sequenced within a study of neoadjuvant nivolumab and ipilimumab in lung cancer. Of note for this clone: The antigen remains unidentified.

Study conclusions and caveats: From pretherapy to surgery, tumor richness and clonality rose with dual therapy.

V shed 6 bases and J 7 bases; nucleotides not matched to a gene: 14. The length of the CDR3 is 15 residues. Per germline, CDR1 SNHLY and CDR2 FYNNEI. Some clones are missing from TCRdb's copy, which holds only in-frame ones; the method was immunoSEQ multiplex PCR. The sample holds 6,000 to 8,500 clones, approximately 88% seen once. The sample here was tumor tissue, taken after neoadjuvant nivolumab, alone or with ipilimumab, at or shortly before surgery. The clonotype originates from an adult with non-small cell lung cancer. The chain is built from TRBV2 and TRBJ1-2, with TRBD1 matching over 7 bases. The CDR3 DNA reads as TGTGCCAGCAGGCCGGAGGGGGCTCGGACGGTTGGCTACACCTTC. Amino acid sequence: CASRPEGARTVGYTF.